This T cell receptor (beta chain) is from a study of blood T cell repertoires in COVID-19. Repertoires were generated with immunoSEQ multiplex PCR, while TCRdb's copy carries only in-frame clones and drops some. The sample has roughly 500,000 clones; 70% to 90% are singletons. CDR1 MDHEN and CDR2 SYDVKM come from the germline V gene. Trimming took off 2 bases at V and 8 bases at J, with 18 bases between the two ends. CDR3 length equals 15 residues. Sequenced sample: peripheral blood. The gene calls are TRBV28 and TRBJ1-2; maybe TRBD1 (6 bases). The receptor was derived from a human donor in a cohort sampled during active COVID-19. CDR3 amino acids: CASSLTGTGGGGYTF. The CDR3 nucleotides are TGTGCCAGCAGTTTAACCGGGACGGGAGGGGGAGGCTACACCTTC.